The rows below give T cell receptor beta chains drawn from one sample of a study of OX40 agonist ivuxolimab in advanced cancers. Repertoires were generated with immunoSEQ multiplex PCR, while TCRdb's copy carries only in-frame clones and drops some. The sample lists 77,000 or so clones, 75% to 90% seen once, with roughly 2.3% in the top ten. Specimen: CD4+ or CD8+ T cells sorted from blood, collected in a trial of the OX40 agonist ivuxolimab. The receptors come from an adult with an advanced solid tumor such as melanoma, head and neck, liver or kidney cancer. Each CDR3 is given without its conserved first and last residue. A D gene is named only where the DNA matches it firmly. Clone sizes are given selectively: once, few, many, or a class where the clone is expanded.

CDR3aa: ASSPWGETQY; d_gene: -; v_gene: TRBV5-1; abundance: -
CDR3aa: ASSGQGLVGGYT; d_gene: -; v_gene: TRBV5-1; abundance: -
CDR3aa: ASSPSRERQETQY; d_gene: -; v_gene: TRBV4-3; abundance: once
CDR3aa: ASSLVDQNYEQY; d_gene: -; v_gene: TRBV28; abundance: -
CDR3aa: SAGTGQYNEQF; d_gene: TRBD1; v_gene: TRBV29-1; abundance: -
CDR3aa: ASSQDGSGGPKDTQY; d_gene: TRBD2; v_gene: TRBV4-3; abundance: -
CDR3aa: ASSPYSGNSYEQY; d_gene: -; v_gene: TRBV27; abundance: -
CDR3aa: ASSILTDRRPQH; d_gene: -; v_gene: TRBV19; abundance: once
CDR3aa: ASSSGGGAETQY; d_gene: TRBD2; v_gene: TRBV7-3; abundance: -
CDR3aa: ASKGGPGELF; d_gene: -; v_gene: TRBV6-1; abundance: once
CDR3aa: ASTLRGFGTEAF; d_gene: -; v_gene: TRBV5-6; abundance: -
CDR3aa: ASSSSGTSGRGEQY; d_gene: TRBD2; v_gene: TRBV28; abundance: -
CDR3aa: ASSTTSGGSYEQY; d_gene: TRBD2; v_gene: TRBV6-1; abundance: -
CDR3aa: ASSYGGGHTGELF; d_gene: -; v_gene: TRBV6-5; abundance: -
CDR3aa: ASSLGRAGNSPLH; d_gene: -; v_gene: TRBV5-6; abundance: -
CDR3aa: ASSNSGGPHHTQY; d_gene: TRBD2; v_gene: TRBV9; abundance: -
CDR3aa: ASTLRGNEQF; d_gene: -; v_gene: TRBV19; abundance: -
CDR3aa: ASSPQMGRSKTDTQY; d_gene: -; v_gene: TRBV7-2; abundance: once
CDR3aa: ASGQKNTEAF; d_gene: -; v_gene: TRBV28; abundance: -
CDR3aa: ASSLASGYSETQY; d_gene: -; v_gene: TRBV5-6; abundance: -
CDR3aa: ASSMNRGGVPEQF; d_gene: -; v_gene: TRBV19; abundance: -
CDR3aa: ASSLGGQRFSGNTIY; d_gene: -; v_gene: TRBV5-5; abundance: -
CDR3aa: ASSQGDRQF; d_gene: TRBD1; v_gene: TRBV13; abundance: -
CDR3aa: ASSKGLFTGELF; d_gene: TRBD2; v_gene: TRBV19; abundance: -
CDR3aa: ASSQDSMNTEAF; d_gene: -; v_gene: TRBV18; abundance: -
CDR3aa: ASSLRQSSNQPQH; d_gene: -; v_gene: TRBV7-3; abundance: -
CDR3aa: ASSLVGGGDQETQY; d_gene: TRBD2; v_gene: TRBV11-2; abundance: -
CDR3aa: ASIDSQGPRPAF; d_gene: TRBD1; v_gene: TRBV19; abundance: -
CDR3aa: ASSSGGRGYNEQF; d_gene: -; v_gene: TRBV11-3; abundance: -
CDR3aa: ASSGKGDEQY; d_gene: -; v_gene: TRBV2; abundance: -